These 5 T cell receptor beta chains were all obtained from the same sample, sequenced in a study of cytomegalovirus exposure and HLA in healthy donors. PCR primers comprised 60 Vbeta and 13 Jbeta primers. Measured with immunoSEQ multiplex PCR; TCRdb has only the in-frame clones, and not every one. This table has about 120,000 clones, around 82% appearing once. The material sequenced was PBMCs. These receptors originate from a male donor in good health and CMV-seropositive.

The rearrangement joins TRBV18 to TRBJ1-1, with a tentative D call TRBD1 (5 bases). Germline V gene sequence: CDR1 KGHSH, CDR2 LQKENI. This CDR3 is 16 amino acids long. The ends were cut back, 1 base at V and 2 bases at J, with 14 bases in the middle. The DNA for the CDR3 is TGTGCCAGCTCACCACAGCCGGGGGGATTTAACACTGAAGCTTTCTTT. It codes for CASSPQPGGFNTEAFF.

This rearrangement joins TRBV7-2 to TRBJ2-7, with D uncertain. The germline V gene has CDR1 SGHTA and CDR2 FQGNSA. This CDR3 contains 12 residues. V was pared by 3 bases and J by 6 bases, with 9 bases between. The CDR3 coding sequence is TGTGCCAGCAGCTTGGCGGTGGGCGAGCAGTACTTC. Residues: CASSLAVGEQYF.

The rearrangement uses TRBV27 and TRBJ1-1; a possible D gene is TRBD1 (5 bases). CDR1 is MNHEY, CDR2 SMNVEV, per germline (reference sequence). Trimming took 5 bases from V and 10 from J, leaving 14 bases between them. This CDR3 region has 12 residues. The CDR3 spells CASSQPGQGAFF. CDR3 coding DNA: TGTGCCAGCAGTCAGCCTGGGCAGGGAGCTTTCTTT.

The rearrangement links TRBV28 to TRBJ1-2; a possible D gene is TRBD1 (6 bases). Germline CDR1 reads MDHEN; CDR2 reads SYDVKM. Deletions cut 7 bases from V and 4 bases from J, with 22 bases between. CDR3 length: 16 amino acids. The CDR3 sequence: CASKFMGQGKGYGYTF. The DNA of the CDR3 is TGTGCCAGCAAGTTCATGGGGCAGGGGAAAGGCTATGGCTACACCTTC.

V and J are TRBV7-6 and TRBJ2-1; the D gene is possibly TRBD2 (6 bases). Germline CDR1 and CDR2: SGHVS and FNYEAQ. The CDR3 consists of 17 residues. V was shortened by 5 bases and J by 2 bases, with 19 bases between the two germline ends. The CDR3: CASSPDGASETYNEQFF. CDR3 DNA: TGTGCCAGCAGCCCTGACGGGGCTAGCGAGACCTACAATGAGCAGTTCTTC.